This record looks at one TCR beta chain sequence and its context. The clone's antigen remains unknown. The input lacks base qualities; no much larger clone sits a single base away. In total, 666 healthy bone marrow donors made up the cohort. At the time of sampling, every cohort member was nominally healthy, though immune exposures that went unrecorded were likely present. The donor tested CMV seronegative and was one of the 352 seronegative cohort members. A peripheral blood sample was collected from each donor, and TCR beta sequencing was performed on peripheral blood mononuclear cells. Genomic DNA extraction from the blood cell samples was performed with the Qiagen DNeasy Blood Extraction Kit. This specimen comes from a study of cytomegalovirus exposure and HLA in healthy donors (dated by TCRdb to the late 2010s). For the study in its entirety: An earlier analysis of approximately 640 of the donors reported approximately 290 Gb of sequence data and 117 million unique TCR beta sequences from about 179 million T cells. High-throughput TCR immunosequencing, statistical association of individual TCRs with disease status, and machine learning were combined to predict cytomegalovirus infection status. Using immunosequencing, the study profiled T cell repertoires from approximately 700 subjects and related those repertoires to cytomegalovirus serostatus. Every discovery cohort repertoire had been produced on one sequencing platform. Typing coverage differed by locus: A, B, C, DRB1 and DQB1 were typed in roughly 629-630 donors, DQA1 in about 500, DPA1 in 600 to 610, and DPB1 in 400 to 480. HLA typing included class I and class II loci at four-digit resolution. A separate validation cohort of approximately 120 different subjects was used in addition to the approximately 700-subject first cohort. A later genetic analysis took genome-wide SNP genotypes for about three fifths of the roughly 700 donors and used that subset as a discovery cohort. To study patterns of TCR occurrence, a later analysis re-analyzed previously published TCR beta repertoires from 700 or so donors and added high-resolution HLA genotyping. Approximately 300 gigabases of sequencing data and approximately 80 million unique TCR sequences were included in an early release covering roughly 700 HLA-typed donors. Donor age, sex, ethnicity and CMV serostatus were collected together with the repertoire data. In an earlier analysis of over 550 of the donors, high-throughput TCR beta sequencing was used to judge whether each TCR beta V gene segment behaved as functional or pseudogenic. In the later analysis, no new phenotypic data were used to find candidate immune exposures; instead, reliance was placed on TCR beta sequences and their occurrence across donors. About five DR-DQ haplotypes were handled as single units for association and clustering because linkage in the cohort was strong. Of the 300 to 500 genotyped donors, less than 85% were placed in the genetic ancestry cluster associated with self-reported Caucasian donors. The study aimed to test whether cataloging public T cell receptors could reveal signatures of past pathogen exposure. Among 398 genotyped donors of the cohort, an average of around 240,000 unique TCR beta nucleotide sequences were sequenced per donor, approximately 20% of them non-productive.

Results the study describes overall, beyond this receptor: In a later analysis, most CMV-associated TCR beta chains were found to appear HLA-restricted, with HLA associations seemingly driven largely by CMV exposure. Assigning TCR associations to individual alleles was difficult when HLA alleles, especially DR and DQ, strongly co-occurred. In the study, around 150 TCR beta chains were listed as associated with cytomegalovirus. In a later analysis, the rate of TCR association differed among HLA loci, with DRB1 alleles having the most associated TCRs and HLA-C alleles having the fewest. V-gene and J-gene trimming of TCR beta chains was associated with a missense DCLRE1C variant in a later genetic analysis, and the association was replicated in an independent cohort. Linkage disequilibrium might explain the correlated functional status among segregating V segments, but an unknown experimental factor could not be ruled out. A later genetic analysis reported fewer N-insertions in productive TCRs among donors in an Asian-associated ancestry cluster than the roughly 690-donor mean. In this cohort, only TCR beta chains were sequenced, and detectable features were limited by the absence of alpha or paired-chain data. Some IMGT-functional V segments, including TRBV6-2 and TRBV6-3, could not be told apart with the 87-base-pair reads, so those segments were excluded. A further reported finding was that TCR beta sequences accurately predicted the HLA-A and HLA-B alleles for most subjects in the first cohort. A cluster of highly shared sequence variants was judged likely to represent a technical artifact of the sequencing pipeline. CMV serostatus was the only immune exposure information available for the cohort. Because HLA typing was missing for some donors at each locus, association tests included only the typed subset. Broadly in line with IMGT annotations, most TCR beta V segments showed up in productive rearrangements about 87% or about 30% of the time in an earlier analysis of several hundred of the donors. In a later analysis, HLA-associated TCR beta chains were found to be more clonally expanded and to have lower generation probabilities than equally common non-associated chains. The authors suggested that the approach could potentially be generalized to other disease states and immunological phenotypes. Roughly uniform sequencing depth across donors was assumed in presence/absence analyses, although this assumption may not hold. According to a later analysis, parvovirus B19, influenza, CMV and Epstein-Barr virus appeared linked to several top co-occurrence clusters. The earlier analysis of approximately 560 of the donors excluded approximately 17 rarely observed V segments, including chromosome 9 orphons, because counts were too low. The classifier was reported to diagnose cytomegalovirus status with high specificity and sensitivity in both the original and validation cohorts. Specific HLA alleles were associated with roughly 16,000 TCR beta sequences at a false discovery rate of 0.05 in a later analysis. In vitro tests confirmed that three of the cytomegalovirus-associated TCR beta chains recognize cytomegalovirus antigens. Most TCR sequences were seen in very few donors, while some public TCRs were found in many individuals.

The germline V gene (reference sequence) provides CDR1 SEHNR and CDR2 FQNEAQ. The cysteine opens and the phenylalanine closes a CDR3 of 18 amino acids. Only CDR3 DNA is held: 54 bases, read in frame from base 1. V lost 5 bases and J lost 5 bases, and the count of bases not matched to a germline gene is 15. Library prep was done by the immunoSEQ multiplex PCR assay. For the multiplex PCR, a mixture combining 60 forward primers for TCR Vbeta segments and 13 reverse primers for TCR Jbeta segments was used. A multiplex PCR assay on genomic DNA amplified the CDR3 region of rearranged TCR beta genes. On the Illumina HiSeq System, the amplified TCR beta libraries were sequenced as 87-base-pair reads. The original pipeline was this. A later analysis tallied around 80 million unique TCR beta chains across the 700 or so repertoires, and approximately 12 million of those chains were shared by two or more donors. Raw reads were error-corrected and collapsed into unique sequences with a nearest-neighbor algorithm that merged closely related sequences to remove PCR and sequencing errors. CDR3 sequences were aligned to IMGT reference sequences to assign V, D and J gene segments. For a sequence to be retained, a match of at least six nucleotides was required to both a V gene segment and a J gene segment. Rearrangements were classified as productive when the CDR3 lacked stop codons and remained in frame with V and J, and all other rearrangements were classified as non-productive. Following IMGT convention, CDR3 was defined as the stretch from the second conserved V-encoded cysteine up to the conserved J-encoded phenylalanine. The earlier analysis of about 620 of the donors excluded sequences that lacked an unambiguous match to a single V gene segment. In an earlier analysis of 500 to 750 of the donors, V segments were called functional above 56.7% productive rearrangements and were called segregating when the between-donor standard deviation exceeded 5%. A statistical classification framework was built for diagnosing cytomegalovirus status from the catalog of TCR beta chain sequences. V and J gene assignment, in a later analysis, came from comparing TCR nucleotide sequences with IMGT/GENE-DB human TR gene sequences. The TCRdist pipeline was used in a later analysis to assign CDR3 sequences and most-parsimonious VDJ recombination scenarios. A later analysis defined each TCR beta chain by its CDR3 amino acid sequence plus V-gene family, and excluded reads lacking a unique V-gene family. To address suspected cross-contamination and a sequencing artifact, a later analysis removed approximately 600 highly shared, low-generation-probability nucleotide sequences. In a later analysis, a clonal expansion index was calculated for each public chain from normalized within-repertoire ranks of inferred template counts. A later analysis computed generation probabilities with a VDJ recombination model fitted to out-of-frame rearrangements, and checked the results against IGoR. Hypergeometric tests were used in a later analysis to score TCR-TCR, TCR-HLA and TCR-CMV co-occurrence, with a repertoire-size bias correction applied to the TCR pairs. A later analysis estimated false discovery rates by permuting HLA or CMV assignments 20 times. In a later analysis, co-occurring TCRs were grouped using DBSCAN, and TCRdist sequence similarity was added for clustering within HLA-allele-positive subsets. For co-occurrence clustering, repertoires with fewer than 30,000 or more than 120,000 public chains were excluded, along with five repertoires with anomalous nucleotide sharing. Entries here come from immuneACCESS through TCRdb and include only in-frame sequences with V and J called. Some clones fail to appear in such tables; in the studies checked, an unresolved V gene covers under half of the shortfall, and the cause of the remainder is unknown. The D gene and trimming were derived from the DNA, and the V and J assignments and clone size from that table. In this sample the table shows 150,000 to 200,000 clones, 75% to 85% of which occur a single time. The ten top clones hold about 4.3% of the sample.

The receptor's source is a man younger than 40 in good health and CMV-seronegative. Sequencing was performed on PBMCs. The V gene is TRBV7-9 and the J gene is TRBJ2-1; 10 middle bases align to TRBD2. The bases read TGTGCCAGCAGCGCTGTAACTAGCGGGACCCGGCCTAACAATGAGCAGTTCTTC. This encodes CASSAVTSGTRPNNEQFF.